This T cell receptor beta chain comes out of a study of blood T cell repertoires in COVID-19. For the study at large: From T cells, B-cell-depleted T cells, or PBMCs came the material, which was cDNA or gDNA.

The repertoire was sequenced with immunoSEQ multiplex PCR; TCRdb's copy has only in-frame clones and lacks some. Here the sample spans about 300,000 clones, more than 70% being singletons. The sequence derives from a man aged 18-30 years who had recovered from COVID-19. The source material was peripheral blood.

The CDR3 region is CASRDGHYSNQPQHF. The CDR3 bases are TGTGCCAGCAGGGATGGACATTATAGCAATCAGCCCCAGCATTTT. The chain couples TRBV6-5 to TRBJ1-5, with a tentative D call TRBD1 (5 bases). Trimming pared 6 bases from V and 0 bases from J, leaving 12 bases between. CDR1 is MNHEY, CDR2 SVGAGI, per germline. The CDR3 is 15 residues long.